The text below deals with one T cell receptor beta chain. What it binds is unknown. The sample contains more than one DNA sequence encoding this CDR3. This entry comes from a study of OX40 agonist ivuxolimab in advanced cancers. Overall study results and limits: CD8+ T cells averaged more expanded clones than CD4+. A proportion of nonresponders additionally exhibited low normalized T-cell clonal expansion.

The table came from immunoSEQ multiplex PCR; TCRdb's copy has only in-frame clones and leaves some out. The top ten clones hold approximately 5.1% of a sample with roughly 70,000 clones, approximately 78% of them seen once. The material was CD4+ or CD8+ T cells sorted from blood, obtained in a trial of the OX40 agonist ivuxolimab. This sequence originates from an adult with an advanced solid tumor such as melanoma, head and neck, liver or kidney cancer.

DNA of the CDR3: TGTGCCAGCAGTCTCCGCTACAATGAGCAGTTCTTC. It codes for CASSLRYNEQFF. The chain uses TRBV28 and TRBJ2-1, with D hard to call. Germline CDR1 MDHEN, CDR2 SYDVKM. This CDR3 region has 12 residues. V lost 5 bases and J 3 bases, leaving 5 bases between the germline ends. The full variable domain, rest sourced from reference TRBV28 and TRBJ2-1, is DVKVTQSSRYLVKRTGEKVFLECVQDMDHENMFWYRQDPGLGLRLIYFSYDVKMKEKGDIPEGYSVSREKKERFSLILESASTNQTSMYLCASSLRYNEQFFGPGTRLTVL.